Described below is a single TCR beta chain sequence and its context. Its antigen is undetermined. This sample stems from a study of cytomegalovirus exposure and HLA in healthy donors. The V segment lost 7 bases and the J segment 6 bases; nucleotides outside the gene matches: 11. The CDR3 sequence is 14 residues long. CDR1 SNHLY and CDR2 FYNNEI come from the germline V gene. Regarding the study as a whole: First-cohort TCR clusters tended to co-occur in the roughly 120 validation repertoires, a later analysis found. Investigators reported more than 150 TCR beta chains as tied to cytomegalovirus. Most TCR sequences were uncommon, yet certain public TCRs appeared in many donors. Specificity for CMV antigens was confirmed in vitro for a few of the CMV-associated chains.

Measured with immunoSEQ multiplex PCR; TCRdb has only the in-frame clones, and not every one. The sample shows 130,000 to 150,000 clones, roughly 91% of them seen only once. The sample taken for sequencing was PBMCs. This clonotype originated in a woman under 30 in good health and CMV-seropositive. The rearrangement uses TRBV2 and TRBJ1-2; TRBD1 matches at 7 bases. CDR3 amino acids: CASTARDSRNGYTF. The CDR3 coding sequence is TGTGCCAGCACCGCCCGGGACAGCCGTAATGGCTACACCTTC.